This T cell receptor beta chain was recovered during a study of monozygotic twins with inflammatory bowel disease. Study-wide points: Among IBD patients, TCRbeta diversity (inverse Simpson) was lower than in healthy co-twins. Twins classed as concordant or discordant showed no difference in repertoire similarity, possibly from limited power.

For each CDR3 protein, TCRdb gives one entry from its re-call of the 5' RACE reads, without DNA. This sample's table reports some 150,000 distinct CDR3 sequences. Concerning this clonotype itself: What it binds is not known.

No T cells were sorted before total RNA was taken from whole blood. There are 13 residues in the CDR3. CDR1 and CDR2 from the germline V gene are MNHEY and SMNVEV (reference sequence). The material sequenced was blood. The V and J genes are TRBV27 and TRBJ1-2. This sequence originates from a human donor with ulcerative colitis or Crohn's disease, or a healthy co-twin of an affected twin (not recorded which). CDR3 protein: CASSFGAHYGYTF.